These 6 T cell receptor beta chains came from one sample sequenced in a study of blood T cell repertoires in COVID-19. The data were produced by immunoSEQ multiplex PCR, yet TCRdb's version contains in-frame clones alone and is incomplete. The repertoire consists of hundreds of thousands of clones, with 86% occurring once and the leading ten covering 7.1%. Specimen: peripheral blood. Every receptor here comes from a woman aged 60-75 years with COVID-19, enrolled during active disease.

V is TRBV10-3 and J is TRBJ2-7, with TRBD1 matching over 7 bases. CDR1 is ENHRY and CDR2 is SYGVKD in the germline V gene. J lost 6 bases, V lost 4 bases, and 3 bases had no gene match. The CDR3 length is 12 residues. The CDR3: CAISATGLEQYF. As DNA, the CDR3 is TGTGCCATCAGTGCGACAGGGCTCGAGCAGTACTTC.

The gene calls are TRBV7-5 and TRBJ1-5; the DNA was not used to check the table's D call, TRBD1. TRBV7-5 is annotated as a pseudogene. The CDR3 sequence is 13 residues long. This CDR3 reads CVRSQRHLQPQHF. CDR3 bases: TGTGTCAGAAGCCAGAGACACCTTCAGCCCCAGCATTTT.

This clone was seen once. CDR3 in DNA: TGTGCCAGCTCACCACCGACAGCGGGGGGGCGTAACACCGGGGAGCTGTTTTTT. Amino acids: CASSPPTAGGRNTGELFF. The chain links TRBV18 to TRBJ2-2, with 10 bases aligning to TRBD2. J lost 2 bases, V lost 0 bases, and 6 bases had no gene match. There are 18 residues in the CDR3. Germline lookup yields CDR1 KGHSH and CDR2 LQKENI.

The V and J genes are TRBV6-6 and TRBJ2-1, with 7 bases fitting TRBD2. Unmatched junction bases numbered 4, after V lost 8 bases and J lost 0 bases. Germline V gene data show CDR1 as MNHNY and CDR2 as SVGAGI (reference sequence). CDR3 length: 14 residues. This CDR3 is CASLAGVSYNEQFF. CDR3 nucleotide sequence: TGTGCCAGCCTGGCGGGGGTCTCCTACAATGAGCAGTTCTTC.

This clone was observed a handful of times. This chain joins TRBV9 and TRBJ1-1, with D perhaps matching TRBD1 (5 bases). V shed 3 bases and J shed 8 bases, with 11 bases lying between them. Germline V gives CDR1 SGDLS, CDR2 YYNGEE. The CDR3 covers 12 residues. The CDR3, as DNA: TGTGCCAGCAGCGATACTGCAGGGGAAGCTTTCTTT. Amino acid sequence: CASSDTAGEAFF.

The chain employs TRBV4-3 and TRBJ2-1; D might be TRBD1 (6 bases). The CDR3 spans 14 residues. Germline values: CDR1 LGHNA, CDR2 YSLEER. The V end lost 3 bases, the J end lost 8 bases, and 14 bases lay between the germline ends. The CDR3 coding sequence is TGCGCCAGCAGCCAGACGAGCAGGGGCTATGAGCAGTTCTTC. Translation gives CASSQTSRGYEQFF.